This TCR beta chain was identified during a study of T cell clones after liver transplantation. In the study overall: Apart from a few HCV-positive recipients, transplants were for non-autoimmune, non-viral reasons. Until 12-24 months post-transplant, subjects got standard immunosuppression and no induction. Samples came pre-transplant, pre-randomization before withdrawal, and post-randomization after withdrawal ended.

The assay was immunoSEQ multiplex PCR, and TCRdb's table has in-frame clones only and misses some. The repertoire holds about 99,000 clones, with roughly 80% as singletons. Material: CD4+ T cells from blood, obtained before liver transplant. The origin of this receptor is a human donor who received a liver transplant.

DNA for the CDR3: TGCGCCAGCAGTGTAACGGACAAGGGTCTCTCTGGGGCCAACGTCCTGACTTTC. Amino acid sequence: CASSVTDKGLSGANVLTF. The chain joins TRBV10-2 to TRBJ2-6, with D maybe TRBD1 (5 bases). The CDR3 has 18 residues. Germline CDR1 WSHSY, CDR2 SAAADI. The V and J ends lost 4 bases and 0 bases respectively, with 16 bases between them.